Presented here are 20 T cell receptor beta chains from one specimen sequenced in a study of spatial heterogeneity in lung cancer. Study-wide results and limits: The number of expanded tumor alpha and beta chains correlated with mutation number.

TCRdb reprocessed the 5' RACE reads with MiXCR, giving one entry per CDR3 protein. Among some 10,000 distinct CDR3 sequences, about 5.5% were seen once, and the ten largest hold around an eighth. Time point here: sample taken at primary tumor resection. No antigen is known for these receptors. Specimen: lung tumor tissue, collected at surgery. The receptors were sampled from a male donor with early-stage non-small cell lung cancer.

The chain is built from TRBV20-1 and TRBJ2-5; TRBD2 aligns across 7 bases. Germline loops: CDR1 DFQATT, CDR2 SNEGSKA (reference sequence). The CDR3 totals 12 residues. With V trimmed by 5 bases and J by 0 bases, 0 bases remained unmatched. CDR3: CSARGDQETQYF. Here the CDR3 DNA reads TGCAGTGCTCGGGGGGACCAAGAGACCCAGTACTTC.

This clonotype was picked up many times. CDR3 loop: CASSFRQGINQPQHF. The CDR3 coding sequence is TGTGCCAGCAGTTTTAGACAGGGGATCAATCAGCCCCAGCATTTT. This chain links TRBV28 with TRBJ1-5; 8 nucleotides line up with TRBD1. V was clipped by 3 bases and J by 3 bases; unmatched bases: 4. Per the germline V gene, CDR1 is MDHEN and CDR2 is SYDVKM. The CDR3 runs 15 residues.

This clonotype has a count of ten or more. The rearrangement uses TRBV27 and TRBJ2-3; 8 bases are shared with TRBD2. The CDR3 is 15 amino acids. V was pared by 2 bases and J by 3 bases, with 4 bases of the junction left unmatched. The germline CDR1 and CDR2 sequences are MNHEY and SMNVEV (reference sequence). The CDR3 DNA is TGTGCCAGCAGTTTACGGGGGGGTTGGACAGATACGCAGTATTTT. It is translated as CASSLRGGWTDTQYF.

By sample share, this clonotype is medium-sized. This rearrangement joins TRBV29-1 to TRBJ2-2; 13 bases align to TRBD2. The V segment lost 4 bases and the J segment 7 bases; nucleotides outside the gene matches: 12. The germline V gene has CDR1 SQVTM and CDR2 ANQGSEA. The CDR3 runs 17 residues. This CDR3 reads CSVGGTSGTITGGELFF. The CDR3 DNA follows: TGCAGCGTTGGCGGGACTAGCGGGACTATAACGGGCGGGGAGCTGTTTTTT.

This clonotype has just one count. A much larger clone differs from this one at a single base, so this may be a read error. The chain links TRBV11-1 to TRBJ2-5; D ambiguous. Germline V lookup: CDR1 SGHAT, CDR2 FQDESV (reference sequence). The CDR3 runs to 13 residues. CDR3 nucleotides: TGTGCCAGCAGCTACTCGTTACAAGAGACCCTGTACTTC. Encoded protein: CASSYSLQETLYF.

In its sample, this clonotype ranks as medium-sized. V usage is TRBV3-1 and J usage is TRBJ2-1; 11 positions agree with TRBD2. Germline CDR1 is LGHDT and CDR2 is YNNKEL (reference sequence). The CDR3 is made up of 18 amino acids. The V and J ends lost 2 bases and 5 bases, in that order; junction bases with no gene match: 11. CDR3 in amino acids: CASSQYSLLAGENNEQFF. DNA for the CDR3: TGTGCCAGCAGCCAATACAGCCTACTAGCGGGGGAAAACAATGAGCAGTTCTTC.

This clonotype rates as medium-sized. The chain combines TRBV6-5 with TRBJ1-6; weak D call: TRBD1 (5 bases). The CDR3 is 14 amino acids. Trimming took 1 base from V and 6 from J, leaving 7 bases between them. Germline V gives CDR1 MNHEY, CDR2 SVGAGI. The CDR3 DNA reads TGTGCCAGCAGTTACTTTCAGGGTAATTCACCCCTCCACTTT. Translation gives CASSYFQGNSPLHF.

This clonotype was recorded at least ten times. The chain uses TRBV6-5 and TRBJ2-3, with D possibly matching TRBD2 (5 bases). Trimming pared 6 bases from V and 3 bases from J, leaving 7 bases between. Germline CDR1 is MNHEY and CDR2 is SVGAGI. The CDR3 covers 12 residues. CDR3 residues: CASSPGTDTQYF. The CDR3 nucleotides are TGTGCCAGCAGCCCGGGGACAGATACGCAGTATTTT.

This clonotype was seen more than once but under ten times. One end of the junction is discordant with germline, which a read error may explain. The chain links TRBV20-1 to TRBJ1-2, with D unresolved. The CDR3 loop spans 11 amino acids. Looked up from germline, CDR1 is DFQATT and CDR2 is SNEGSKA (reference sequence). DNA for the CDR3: TGCAGTGCAAGAGATAACTATGGCTACACCTTC. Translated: CSARDNYGYTF.

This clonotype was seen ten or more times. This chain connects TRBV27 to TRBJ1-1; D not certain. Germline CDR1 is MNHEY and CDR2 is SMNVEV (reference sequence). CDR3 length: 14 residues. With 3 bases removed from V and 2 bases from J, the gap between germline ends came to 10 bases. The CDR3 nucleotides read TGTGCCAGCAGTTTCAGAAGTCAAAACACTGAAGCTTTCTTT. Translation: CASSFRSQNTEAFF.

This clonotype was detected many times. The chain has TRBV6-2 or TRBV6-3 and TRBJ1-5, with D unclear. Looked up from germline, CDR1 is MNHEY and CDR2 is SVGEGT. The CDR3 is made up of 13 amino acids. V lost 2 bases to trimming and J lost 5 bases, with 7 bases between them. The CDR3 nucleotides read TGTGCCAGCAGTTACGGCTCATATCAGCCCCAGCATTTT. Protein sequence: CASSYGSYQPQHF.

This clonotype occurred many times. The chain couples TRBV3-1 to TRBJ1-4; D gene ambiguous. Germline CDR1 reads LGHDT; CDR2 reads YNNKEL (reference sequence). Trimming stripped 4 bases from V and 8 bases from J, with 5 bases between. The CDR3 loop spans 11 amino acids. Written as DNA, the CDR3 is TGTGCCAGCAGCCTGAGGGAAAAACTGTTTTTT. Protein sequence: CASSLREKLFF.

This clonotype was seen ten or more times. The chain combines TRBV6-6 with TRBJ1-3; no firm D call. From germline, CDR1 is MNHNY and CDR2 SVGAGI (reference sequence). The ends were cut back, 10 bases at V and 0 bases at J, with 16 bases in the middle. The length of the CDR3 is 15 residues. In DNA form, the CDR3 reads TGTGCCACCCTTCTGAGTCCCTTCTCTGGAAACACCATATATTTT. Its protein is CATLLSPFSGNTIYF.

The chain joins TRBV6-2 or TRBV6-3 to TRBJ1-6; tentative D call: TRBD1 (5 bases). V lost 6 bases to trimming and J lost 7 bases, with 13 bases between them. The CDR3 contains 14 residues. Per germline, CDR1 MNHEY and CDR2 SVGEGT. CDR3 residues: CASRDEPGNSPLHF. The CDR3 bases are TGTGCCAGCAGGGACGAACCAGGGAATTCACCCCTCCACTTT.

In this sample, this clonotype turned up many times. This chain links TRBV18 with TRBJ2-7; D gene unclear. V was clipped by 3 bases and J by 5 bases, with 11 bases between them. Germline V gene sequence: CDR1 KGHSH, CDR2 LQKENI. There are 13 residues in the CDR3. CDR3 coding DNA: TGTGCCAGCTCACCTGGGAACTGGAACGAGCAGTACTTC. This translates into CASSPGNWNEQYF. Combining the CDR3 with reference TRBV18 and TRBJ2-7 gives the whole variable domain NAGVMQNPRHLVRRRGQEARLRCSPMKGHSHVYWYRQLPEEGLKFMVYLQKENIIDESGMPKERFSAEFPKEGPSILRIQQVVRGDSAAYFCASSPGNWNEQYFGPGTRLTVT.

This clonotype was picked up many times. DNA for the CDR3: TGCAGCGTAGTGGGACTAGCGGGAGTGGAGACCCAGTACTTC. The encoded protein is CSVVGLAGVETQYF. The rearrangement links TRBV29-1 to TRBJ2-5, with 14 bases identical to TRBD2. Germline values: CDR1 SQVTM, CDR2 ANQGSEA. The CDR3 has 14 amino acids. V lost 6 bases to trimming and J lost 5 bases; unmatched junction nucleotides: 5.

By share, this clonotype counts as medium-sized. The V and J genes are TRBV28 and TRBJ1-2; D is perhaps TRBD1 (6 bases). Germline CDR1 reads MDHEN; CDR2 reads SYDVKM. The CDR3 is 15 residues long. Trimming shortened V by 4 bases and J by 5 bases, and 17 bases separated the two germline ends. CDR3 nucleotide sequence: TGTGCCAGCAGTTCACTGGAGGGGGGAAATTATGGCTACACCTTC. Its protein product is CASSSLEGGNYGYTF.

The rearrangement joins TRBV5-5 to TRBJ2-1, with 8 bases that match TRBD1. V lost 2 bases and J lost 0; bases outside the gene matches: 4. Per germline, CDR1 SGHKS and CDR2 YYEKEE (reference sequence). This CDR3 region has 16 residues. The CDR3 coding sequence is TGTGCCAGCAGCTTTCAGGGGGCCCTCTCCTACAATGAGCAGTTCTTC. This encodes CASSFQGALSYNEQFF.

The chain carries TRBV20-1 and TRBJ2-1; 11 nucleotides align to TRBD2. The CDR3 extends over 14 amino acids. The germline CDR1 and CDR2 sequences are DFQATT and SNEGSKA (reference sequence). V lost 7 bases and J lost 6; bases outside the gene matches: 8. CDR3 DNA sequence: TGCAGTGGAGAGGAAGGGACTAGCGGCAATGAGCAGTTCTTC. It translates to CSGEEGTSGNEQFF.

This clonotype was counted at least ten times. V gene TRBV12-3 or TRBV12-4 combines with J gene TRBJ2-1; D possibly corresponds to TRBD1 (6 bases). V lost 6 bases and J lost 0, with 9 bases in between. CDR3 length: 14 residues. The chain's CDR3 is CASRRTDSYNEQFF. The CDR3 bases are TGTGCCAGCAGGCGGACAGACTCCTACAATGAGCAGTTCTTC.